The 15 T cell receptor beta chains presented below share a single source sample, sequenced in a study of cytomegalovirus exposure and HLA in healthy donors. The protocol was immunoSEQ multiplex PCR, while the TCRdb copy is restricted to in-frame clones and leaves out a portion. The table includes 150,000 or so clones, approximately 86% detected once. Input material: PBMCs. These receptors originate from a man between 18 and 29 years old in good health and CMV-seropositive.

The chain links TRBV5-6 to TRBJ2-1; the D is unclear. Germline CDR1 is SGHDT and CDR2 is YYEEEE. The CDR3 is 15 residues long. V lost 0 bases and J 0 bases, leaving 7 bases between the germline ends. The DNA of the CDR3 is TGTGCCAGCAGCTTGGGGGCCTCCTCCTACAATGAGCAGTTCTTC. Residues: CASSLGASSYNEQFF. Drawing the rest from reference TRBV5-6 and TRBJ2-1, the complete variable domain is DAGVTQSPTHLIKTRGQQVTLRCSPKSGHDTVSWYQQALGQGPQFIFQYYEEEERQRGNFPDRFSGHQFPNYSSELNVNALLLGDSALYLCASSLGASSYNEQFFGPGTRLTVL.

This chain uses TRBV7-2 with TRBJ2-7; 11 positions match TRBD1. This CDR3 contains 14 residues. CDR1 is SGHTA, CDR2 FQGNSA, per germline. The junction had 5 bases not matched to a gene; V was cut back by 4 bases and J by 6 bases. This CDR3 is CASSWTGGAGEQYF. In DNA form, the CDR3 reads TGTGCCAGCAGCTGGACAGGGGGCGCGGGCGAGCAGTACTTC.

Regarding this clone: Other DNA variants within this sample encode the same CDR3. V is TRBV6-5 and J is TRBJ2-3; TRBD2 agrees at 9 bases. The CDR3 covers 14 residues. Germline loops: CDR1 MNHEY, CDR2 SVGAGI. Trimming took 4 bases from V and 6 from J; bases not matched to a gene: 5. The CDR3 is CASSLAGGPDTQYF. The CDR3 bases are TGTGCCAGCAGTTTGGCGGGGGGGCCGGATACGCAGTATTTT.

This rearrangement joins TRBV13 to TRBJ2-2; unclear D gene. The germline CDR1 and CDR2 sequences are PRHDT and FYEKMQ (reference sequence). V dropped 1 base and J dropped 5 bases, with 5 bases sitting between them. The CDR3 contains 13 residues. In DNA form, the CDR3 reads TGTGCCAGCAGCTTAGCGTCGACCGGGGAGCTGTTTTTT. Translated: CASSLASTGELFF.

V is TRBV5-4 and J is TRBJ2-7; 7 bases agree with TRBD2. Germline V gene data show CDR1 as SGHNT and CDR2 as YYREEE (reference sequence). This CDR3 comprises 13 residues. V dropped 4 bases and J dropped 1; count of bases not matched to a gene: 2. The CDR3 reads CASSRDYSYEQYF. The CDR3 coding sequence is TGTGCCAGCAGCCGGGACTATTCCTACGAGCAGTACTTC.

This chain joins TRBV30 and TRBJ2-2, with 11 bases lining up with TRBD2. J lost 7 bases, V lost 4 bases, and 8 bases had no gene match. The CDR3 is 15 residues long. Per germline, CDR1 GTSNPN and CDR2 SVGIG (reference sequence). CDR3 amino acids: CAWTTSGGYGGELFF. In DNA form, the CDR3 reads TGTGCCTGGACAACTAGCGGGGGATATGGCGGGGAGCTGTTTTTT. Using reference TRBV30 and TRBJ2-2 for the parts outside the CDR3, the full variable domain is SQTIHQWPATLVQPVGSPLSLECTVEGTSNPNLYWYRQAAGRGLQLLFYSVGIGQISSEVPQNLSASRPQDRQFILSSKKLLLSDSGFYLCAWTTSGGYGGELFFGEGSRLTVL.

This clone showed up just once. The chain has TRBV19 and TRBJ1-1; tentatively, D is TRBD1 (5 bases). V was shortened by 6 bases and J by 4 bases, with 12 bases between the two germline ends. Germline V CDR1 and CDR2: LNHDA, SQIVND (reference sequence). The CDR3 spans 13 residues. The CDR3 spells CASRSGVGTEAFF. In DNA form, the CDR3 reads TGTGCCAGTAGGTCGGGGGTCGGCACTGAAGCTTTCTTT.

This clone occurred once. The DNA for the CDR3 is TGTGCCATCAGTGGCGACAAGGCCACGAACACCGGGGAGCTGTTTTTT. This codes for CAISGDKATNTGELFF. V is TRBV10-3 and J is TRBJ2-2; D unclear. CDR1 is ENHRY, CDR2 SYGVKD, per germline. This CDR3 has 16 residues. The germline V and J ends were trimmed by 4 bases and 0 bases, with 12 bases remaining between them.

The rearrangement uses TRBV6-5 and TRBJ1-4, with 10 bases fitting TRBD1. Germline values: CDR1 MNHEY, CDR2 SVGAGI. V gave up 9 bases and J gave up 0 bases; unmatched junction bases: 4. The CDR3 is 15 residues long. CDR3 sequence: CARDRGGATNEKLFF. The CDR3 coding sequence is TGTGCCAGGGACAGGGGGGGAGCAACTAATGAAAAACTGTTTTTT.

The chain recombines TRBV7-9 with TRBJ2-1; no reliable D call. Trimming took off 5 bases at V and 5 bases at J, with 10 bases between the two ends. Germline V gene data show CDR1 as SEHNR and CDR2 as FQNEAQ (reference sequence). The CDR3 runs 13 residues. CDR3 region: CASSPLLDNEQFF. The DNA for the CDR3 is TGTGCCAGCAGCCCCCTTCTCGACAATGAGCAGTTCTTC.

This clone was picked up one time. The chain joins TRBV6-4 to TRBJ1-4; D not resolved. Germline CDR1 MRHNA, CDR2 SNTAGT. V was trimmed by 5 bases and J by 1 base, leaving 8 bases between them. This CDR3 has 14 residues. The CDR3: CASSPEGTNEKLFF. Written as DNA, the CDR3 is TGTGCCAGCAGTCCAGAGGGAACTAATGAAAAACTGTTTTTT.

The J gene is TRBJ2-1, the V gene TRBV18; 11 positions match TRBD2. The junction had 2 bases not matched to a gene; V was cut back by 0 bases and J by 4 bases. Germline lookup yields CDR1 KGHSH and CDR2 LQKENI. CDR3 length equals 16 residues. CDR3 region: CASSPPGLADYNEQFF. In DNA form, the CDR3 reads TGTGCCAGCTCACCACCGGGACTAGCGGATTACAATGAGCAGTTCTTC.

This chain joins TRBV28 and TRBJ2-1; TRBD2 aligns across 11 bases. The germline CDR1 and CDR2 sequences are MDHEN and SYDVKM. This CDR3 contains 21 residues. J was trimmed by 0 bases and V by 1 base; bases with no gene match: 14. CDR3 bases: TGTGCCAGCAGTTTATCCCCCGGGGTAGCGGGGGGGACGAGCTCCTACAATGAGCAGTTCTTC. Protein sequence: CASSLSPGVAGGTSSYNEQFF.

Only one count was recorded for this clone. This rearrangement joins TRBV7-9 to TRBJ1-3; TRBD1 matches 8 bases. The germline CDR1 and CDR2 sequences are SEHNR and FQNEAQ (reference sequence). The J segment lost 0 bases and the V segment lost 1 base, leaving 5 bases of the junction unmatched. CDR3 length: 17 amino acids. The CDR3 sequence is CASSLGTGPSSGNTIYF. As DNA, the CDR3 is TGTGCCAGCAGCTTAGGGACAGGGCCTAGCTCTGGAAACACCATATATTTT.

This clone was observed once. The CDR3 bases are TGCGCCAGCAGCCGGGGGGATGAGCAGTTCTTC. Amino acids: CASSRGDEQFF. The gene calls are TRBV4-1 and TRBJ2-1, with a weak D call TRBD2 (6 bases). The CDR3 has 11 residues. The germline CDR1 and CDR2 sequences are MGHRA and YSYEKL. Trimming cost V 4 bases and J 8 bases, with 6 bases left between them.